These T cell receptor beta chains were read from a single sample in a study of cytomegalovirus exposure and HLA in healthy donors. TCRdb's table, derived via immunoSEQ multiplex PCR, lists solely in-frame clones and lacks some. The sample lists 150,000 to 200,000 clones, roughly 96% occurring once. What was sequenced was PBMCs. Every receptor here comes from a woman younger than 30 in good health and CMV-seronegative. Each CDR3 is given with its conserved first and last residue. A D gene is named only where the DNA matches it firmly. Size is omitted from some rows. Given values are once, few, many or a class for expanded clones.

>TRBV27|TRBJ2-1|NA|TRBD2
CASSPRLAGGPYNEQFF
TGTGCCAGCAGTCCCCGACTAGCGGGGGGCCCCTACAATGAGCAGTTCTTC
>TRBV2|TRBJ2-1|once|NA
CASSPRTPPGDEQFF
TGTGCCAGCAGTCCCAGGACTCCGCCCGGGGATGAGCAGTTCTTC
>TRBV6-1|TRBJ1-2|once|TRBD1
CAAGQGPGGYTF
TGTGCCGCCGGACAGGGGCCTGGTGGCTACACCTTC
>TRBV4-3|TRBJ1-1|NA|TRBD1
CASGLDRGNTEAFF
TGCGCCAGCGGACTCGACAGGGGTAACACTGAAGCTTTCTTT
>TRBV7-2|TRBJ2-1|NA|NA
CASSYIPYYNEQFF
TGTGCCAGCAGCTACATACCATACTACAATGAGCAGTTCTTC
>TRBV7-9|TRBJ1-6|few|NA
CASSSPTGRDSPLHF
TGTGCCAGCAGCTCCCCCACAGGACGAGACTCACCCCTCCACTTT
>TRBV4-1|TRBJ1-1|NA|NA
CASSQVQMNTEAFF
TGCGCCAGCAGCCAAGTCCAGATGAACACTGAAGCTTTCTTT
>TRBV28|TRBJ2-7|once|NA
CASSLSVVGTHQYF
TGTGCCAGCAGTTTATCGGTTGTGGGGACTCACCAGTACTTC
>TRBV10-3|TRBJ1-1|NA|TRBD1
CAISDPDRGTEAFF
TGTGCCATCAGTGACCCCGACAGGGGCACTGAAGCTTTCTTT
>TRBV6-6|TRBJ2-2|NA|TRBD1
CASFPGQKNTGELFF
TGTGCCAGCTTTCCGGGACAGAAGAACACCGGGGAGCTGTTTTTT
>TRBV11-2|TRBJ1-1|NA|NA
CASSLGSREAFF
TGTGCCAGCAGCTTAGGATCCAGGGAAGCTTTCTTT
>TRBV15|TRBJ2-7|NA|NA
CATCTGGAEQYF
TGTGCCACCTGTACAGGGGGGGCCGAGCAGTACTTC
>TRBV7-9|TRBJ2-7|once|NA
CASSFSQTGYEQYF
TGTGCCAGCAGCTTTTCACAAACAGGGTACGAGCAGTACTTC
>TRBV7-8|TRBJ2-3|NA|TRBD2
CASSMSGGTDTQYF
TGTGCCAGCAGCATGAGCGGGGGCACAGATACGCAGTATTTT
>TRBV4-3|TRBJ2-2|once|NA
CASSQGASGELFF
TGCGCCAGCAGCCAAGGGGCAAGCGGGGAGCTGTTTTTT
>TRBV7-9|TRBJ2-1|NA|TRBD1
CASSPLGTGGRDEQFF
TGTGCCAGCAGCCCCTTGGGGACAGGGGGTAGGGATGAGCAGTTCTTC
>TRBV11-2|TRBJ1-6|NA|NA
CASSPGDTNNSPLHF
TGTGCCAGCAGCCCCGGGGACACAAATAATTCACCCCTCCACTTT
>TRBV7-8|TRBJ2-7|NA|TRBD1
CASSLTPDRERSYEQYF
TGTGCCAGCAGCTTAACCCCCGACAGGGAACGTTCCTACGAGCAGTACTTC
>TRBV9|TRBJ2-3|NA|NA
CASSVGQGLTDTQYF
TGTGCCAGCAGCGTGGGGCAGGGCCTCACAGATACGCAGTATTTT
>TRBV5-5|TRBJ2-7|NA|NA
CASSLGPGSYEQYF
TGTGCCAGCAGCTTGGGTCCGGGGTCCTACGAGCAGTACTTC
>TRBV19|TRBJ1-1|NA|NA
CASSIPGRSRDTEAFF
TGTGCCAGTAGTATCCCAGGGCGGTCGCGAGACACTGAAGCTTTCTTT
>TRBV5-4|TRBJ1-3|NA|NA
CASSSRQGNTIYF
TGTGCCAGCAGCTCCCGACAGGGAAACACCATATATTTT
>TRBV30|TRBJ1-1|NA|NA
CAWSALTENTEAFF
TGTGCCTGGAGTGCCTTGACAGAGAACACTGAAGCTTTCTTT
>TRBV6-1|TRBJ1-2|NA|TRBD1
CASGGGGQLNYGYTF
TGTGCCAGCGGAGGAGGGGGACAGTTGAACTATGGCTACACCTTC
>TRBV27|TRBJ1-5|NA|NA
CASSLAGPLGQPQHF
TGTGCCAGCAGTTTGGCGGGGCCCCTCGGACAGCCCCAGCATTTT
>TRBV7-2|TRBJ1-3|NA|NA
CASSLVSGGNTIYF
TGTGCCAGCAGCTTAGTGTCAGGGGGAAACACCATATATTTT
>TRBV19|TRBJ2-2|once|TRBD1
CASSKDRGLTGELFF
TGTGCCAGTAGTAAGGACAGGGGGCTCACCGGGGAGCTGTTTTTT
>TRBV10-3|TRBJ2-7|NA|TRBD2
CAISVWGGEQYF
TGTGCCATCAGTGTATGGGGGGGCGAGCAGTACTTC
>TRBV4-1|TRBJ2-5|NA|TRBD1
CASSQLTGKETQYF
TGCGCCAGCAGCCAATTGACAGGGAAAGAGACCCAGTACTTC
>TRBV27|TRBJ2-2|NA|TRBD2
CASSWNQIAGGTGELFF
TGTGCCAGCAGCTGGAACCAAATAGCGGGGGGGACCGGGGAGCTGTTTTTT
>TRBV5-6|TRBJ1-2|NA|TRBD1
CASSLGDRGSYGYTF
TGTGCCAGCAGCTTGGGGGACAGGGGGTCCTATGGCTACACCTTC
>TRBV5-6|TRBJ1-5|once|TRBD1
CASSSPCVCLRGRQPQHF
TGTGCCAGCAGCTCGCCGTGCGTTTGTCTCAGGGGGAGGCAGCCCCAGCATTTT
>TRBV7-2|TRBJ1-1|NA|TRBD1
CASSLSRGGSNTEAFF
TGTGCCAGCAGCTTAAGTAGAGGGGGCTCGAACACTGAAGCTTTCTTT
>TRBV9|TRBJ2-1|once|TRBD2
CASSRGGNEQFF
TGTGCCAGCAGCCGCGGGGGGAATGAGCAGTTCTTC
>TRBV4-3|TRBJ2-3|NA|NA
CASSPSLRLSATDTQYF
TGCGCCAGCAGCCCTTCACTACGGCTCTCCGCCACAGATACGCAGTATTTT
>TRBV19|TRBJ2-7|NA|TRBD1
CASSSRGRGSYEQYF
TGTGCCAGTAGTAGCAGGGGGCGCGGATCCTACGAGCAGTACTTC
>TRBV7-9|TRBJ1-1|NA|NA
CASSFPLTVHSTEAFF
TGTGCCAGCAGCTTCCCCCTGACAGTGCACAGTACTGAAGCTTTCTTT
>TRBV5-1|TRBJ1-4|once|NA
CASRLTLTNEKLFF
TGCGCCAGCCGCCTGACATTAACGAATGAAAAACTGTTTTTT
>TRBV6-5|TRBJ1-6|NA|TRBD1
CASSMTTGAGSLHF
TGTGCCAGCAGTATGACGACAGGGGCAGGGTCCCTCCACTTT
>TRBV30|TRBJ2-1|NA|TRBD2
CAWNRPSGGVDNEQFF
TGTGCCTGGAATCGGCCTAGCGGGGGCGTGGACAATGAGCAGTTCTTC
>TRBV27|TRBJ2-4|NA|NA
CASRPSGGSIQYF
TGTGCCAGCAGGCCTTCAGGGGGGAGCATTCAGTACTTC
>TRBV4-3|TRBJ1-4|NA|NA
CASSQTTGTLGWGKLFF
TGCGCCAGCAGCCAGACCACAGGGACGCTCGGCTGGGGAAAACTGTTTTTT
>TRBV7-9|TRBJ2-7|NA|TRBD1
CASTTGNNIEQYF
TGTGCCAGCACGACAGGGAATAATATAGAGCAGTACTTC
>TRBV7-2|TRBJ2-2|NA|NA
CASSFSATNTGELFF
TGTGCCAGCAGCTTTTCCGCGACGAACACCGGGGAGCTGTTTTTT
>TRBV2|TRBJ2-2|NA|NA
CASKAQWGPGELFF
TGTGCCAGCAAGGCCCAGTGGGGGCCCGGGGAGCTGTTTTTT
>TRBV27|TRBJ2-2|NA|NA
CASSGSRVPRNTGELFF
TGTGCCAGCAGTGGCAGCAGGGTGCCCAGGAACACCGGGGAGCTGTTTTTT
>TRBV6-6|TRBJ2-7|NA|TRBD1
CASSPGTVSYEQYF
TGTGCCAGCAGTCCAGGGACAGTCTCCTACGAGCAGTACTTC
>TRBV6-6|TRBJ2-7|NA|NA
CASSSGQGANEQYF
NA
>TRBV4-1|TRBJ2-3|NA|TRBD2
CASSQEGGRPSADTQYF
TGCGCCAGCAGCCAAGAGGGGGGGAGACCCTCCGCGGATACGCAGTATTTT
>TRBV27|TRBJ2-5|NA|TRBD1
CASSRLPLTGGGKETQYF
TGTGCCAGCAGTCGTCTACCCTTGACAGGGGGCGGTAAAGAGACCCAGTACTTC
>TRBV6-5|TRBJ2-5|NA|TRBD2
CASSYPAGGRETQYF
TGTGCCAGCAGTTACCCAGCGGGGGGGCGGGAGACCCAGTACTTC
>TRBV19|TRBJ1-5|NA|TRBD1
CASSETGGFANQPQHF
TGTGCCAGTAGCGAGACAGGGGGTTTCGCTAATCAGCCCCAGCATTTT
>TRBV18|TRBJ1-1|NA|TRBD1
CASSSRGDTEAFF
TGTGCCAGCTCGAGCAGGGGGGACACTGAAGCTTTCTTT
>TRBV10-3|TRBJ1-2|NA|NA
CAISGSTDSLYGYTF
TGTGCCATCAGTGGGTCCACCGACAGCCTCTATGGCTACACCTTC
>TRBV6-6|TRBJ2-7|once|NA
CASSQLRGQQYF
TGTGCCAGCAGTCAGTTACGAGGGCAGCAGTACTTC
>TRBV5-6|TRBJ2-7|NA|NA
CASSLRGPDCEQYF
TGTGCCAGCAGCTTAAGAGGGCCCGATTGCGAGCAGTACTTC
>TRBV4-1|TRBJ2-1|NA|NA
CASSQVTALDNEQFF
TGCGCCAGCAGCCAAGTGACAGCTCTAGACAATGAGCAGTTCTTC
>TRBV7-3|TRBJ1-1|once|TRBD1
CASSLKGGQVGYSEAFF
TGTGCCAGCAGCTTAAAGGGGGGACAGGTCGGGTACAGTGAAGCTTTCTTT
>TRBV5-4|TRBJ2-7|NA|TRBD1
CASSSLTGLYEQYF
TGTGCCAGCAGCTCTTTGACAGGGCTCTACGAGCAGTACTTC